Listed below are T cell receptor beta chains from one sample, sequenced in a study of CD8+CD57+ T cells in acquired aplastic anemia. TCRdb analysed the reads with MiXCR anew, one entry per CDR3 protein. The sample has 190,000 or so distinct CDR3 sequences; around 48% are singletons. Sequences were obtained from sorted CD4+, CD8+, or CD8+CD57+ T cells (not recorded which) from PBMCs. Every receptor here comes from a human donor with aplastic anemia. Both conserved end residues are part of each CDR3. The D gene is left open where the match is weak. Rows give clone size only sometimes, using once, few, many, or a class for an expanded clone.

cdr3_aa	cdr3_nt	v_call	j_call	clone_size	d_call
CSVVPSGGSTDTQYF	TGCAGCGTTGTTCCTAGCGGGGGGAGCACAGATACGCAGTATTTT	TRBV29-1	TRBJ2-3	.	TRBD2
CASSPESGAPNTIYF	TGTGCCAGCAGCCCAGAATCGGGCGCTCCAAACACCATATATTTT	TRBV3-1	TRBJ1-3	.	.
CASTLPIGQGYYEQYF	TGTGCCAGCACCCTACCTATTGGTCAGGGCTACTACGAGCAGTACTTC	TRBV6-1	TRBJ2-7	many	.
CASSRVGSVSPLHF	TGTGCCAGCAGTAGGGTAGGGTCTGTTTCACCCCTCCACTTT	TRBV2	TRBJ1-6	few	.
CASSPGQVADTQYF	TGTGCCAGCTCACCGGGGCAGGTGGCAGATACGCAGTATTTT	TRBV18	TRBJ2-3	.	.
CASSLGEGRAFF	TGTGCCAGCAGTTTAGGGGAGGGGAGGGCTTTCTTT	TRBV12-3/TRBV12-4	TRBJ1-1	.	.
CASSEALPTEAFF	TGTGCCAGCAGTGAAGCGCTTCCTACTGAAGCTTTCTTT	TRBV2	TRBJ1-1	medium-sized	.
CSVGGVMGGYTF	TGTAGCGTTGGAGGGGTTATGGGTGGCTACACCTTC	TRBV29-1	TRBJ1-2	.	.
CAWSSVRGAYVNTEAFF	TGTGCCTGGAGCTCTGTCAGGGGAGCATACGTGAACACTGAAGCTTTCTTT	TRBV30	TRBJ1-1	.	.
CSAPRGSYGYTF	TGCAGTGCTCCCAGGGGGTCCTATGGCTACACCTTC	TRBV20-1	TRBJ1-2	.	TRBD1
CASGTGFDTEAFF	TGTGCCAGTGGGACAGGGTTCGACACTGAAGCTTTCTTT	TRBV3-1	TRBJ1-1	many	TRBD1
CASSDGQGFNEQFF	TGCGCCAGCAGCGACGGACAGGGGTTCAATGAGCAGTTCTTC	TRBV5-1	TRBJ2-1	once	TRBD1
CATSADSTNTEAFF	TGTGCCACCAGCGCGGACAGTACGAACACTGAAGCTTTCTTT	TRBV15	TRBJ1-1	few	.
CASILFGGAGANVLTF	TGTGCCAGCATTCTATTCGGGGGGGCTGGGGCCAACGTCCTGACTTTC	TRBV2	TRBJ2-6	many	TRBD2
CATSDLGEAFF	TGTGCCACCAGTGATTTGGGGGAAGCTTTCTTT	TRBV24-1	TRBJ1-1	once	.
CASSFTGVGTGYTF	TGTGCCAGCAGCTTCACAGGAGTGGGCACTGGCTACACCTTC	TRBV2	TRBJ1-2	.	.
CASSSLVRDQETQYF	TGTGCCAGCAGTAGCCTGGTGAGGGACCAAGAGACCCAGTACTTC	TRBV12-3/TRBV12-4	TRBJ2-5	many	.